The 3 T cell receptor beta chains below come from one sample, sequenced in a study of blood T cell repertoires in COVID-19 (dated by TCRdb to about 2020). Library preparation used the immunoSEQ multiplex PCR assay. TCRdb re-hosts the immuneACCESS table, in-frame sequences only. Its copies lack some clones; in the studies checked, an unresolved V gene accounts for under half of them, and the cause for the rest is not known. This sample has about 290,000 clones in its table, and roughly 86% of those were observed once. In total, the top ten clones hold 11% of the sample. The sample comprised peripheral blood. These receptors all come from a woman in her 30s with COVID-19, enrolled during active disease.

This clone was recorded a few times. The chain recombines TRBV7-8 with TRBJ2-7; no definite D call. Per the germline V gene, CDR1 is SGHVS and CDR2 is FQNEAQ. CDR3 length equals 12 residues. V was shortened by 1 base and J by 6 bases, with 7 bases between the two germline ends. Written as DNA, the CDR3 is TGTGCCAGCAGCTTAGGAACGGGCGAGCAGTACTTC. This codes for CASSLGTGEQYF.

This clone was observed once. The genes are TRBV19 and TRBJ2-7, with a tentative D call TRBD1 (6 bases). CDR1 and CDR2 from the germline V gene are LNHDA and SQIVND (reference sequence). This CDR3 is 13 amino acids long. The V end lost 4 bases, the J end lost 3 bases, and 10 bases lay between the germline ends. CDR3 DNA: TGTGCCAGTAGTAGGACAGCGATCTACGAGCAGTACTTC. Its protein product is CASSRTAIYEQYF.

The rearrangement links TRBV2 to TRBJ1-1; D is possibly TRBD1 (6 bases). Per the germline V gene, CDR1 is SNHLY and CDR2 is FYNNEI. Trimming pared 7 bases from V and 5 bases from J, leaving 14 bases between. This CDR3 is 13 amino acids long. CDR3 in amino acids: CASTSGVGTEAFF. CDR3 nucleotide sequence: TGTGCCAGCACTTCAGGGGTTGGGACTGAAGCTTTCTTT. The full variable domain, its missing parts supplied by reference TRBV2 and TRBJ1-1, is EPEVTQTPSHQVTQMGQEVILRCVPISNHLYFYWYRQILGQKVEFLVSFYNNEISEKSEIFDDQFSVERPDGSNFTLKIRSTKLEDSAMYFCASTSGVGTEAFFGQGTRLTVV.